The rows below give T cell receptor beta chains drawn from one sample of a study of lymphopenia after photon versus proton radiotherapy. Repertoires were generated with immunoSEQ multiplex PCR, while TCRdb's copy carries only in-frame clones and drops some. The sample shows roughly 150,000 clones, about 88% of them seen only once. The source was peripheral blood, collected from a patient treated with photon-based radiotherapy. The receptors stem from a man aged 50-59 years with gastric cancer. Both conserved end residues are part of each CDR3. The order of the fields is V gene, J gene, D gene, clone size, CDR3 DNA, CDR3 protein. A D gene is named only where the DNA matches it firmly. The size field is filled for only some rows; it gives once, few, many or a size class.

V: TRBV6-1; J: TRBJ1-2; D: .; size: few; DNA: TGTGCCAGCGGGCTAATGAGGGACAACTATGGCTACACCTTC; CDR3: CASGLMRDNYGYTF
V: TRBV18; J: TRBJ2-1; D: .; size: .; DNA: TGTGCCAGCGCCTCTAAAGGTAACCGGGTCGATGAGCAGTTCTTC; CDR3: CASASKGNRVDEQFF
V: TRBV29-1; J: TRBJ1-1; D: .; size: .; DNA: TGCAGCGTTACGGAGGGATCTAGGATGAACACTGAAGCTTTCTTT; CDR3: CSVTEGSRMNTEAFF
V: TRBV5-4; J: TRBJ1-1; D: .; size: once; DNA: TGTGCCAGCAGCCGGGAAGGGAGGGGGGGCACTGAAGCTTTCTTT; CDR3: CASSREGRGGTEAFF
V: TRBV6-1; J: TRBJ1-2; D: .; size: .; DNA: TGTGCCAGCAGTGAATCCTGGGGTGGCTACACCTTC; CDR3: CASSESWGGYTF
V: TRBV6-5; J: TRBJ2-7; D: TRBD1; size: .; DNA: TGTGCCAGCAGGACAGGGGGCAGCGAGCAGTACTTC; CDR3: CASRTGGSEQYF
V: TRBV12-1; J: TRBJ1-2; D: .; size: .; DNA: TGTGCCAGCAGCTTTGATGAATATGGCTACACCTTC; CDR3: CASSFDEYGYTF
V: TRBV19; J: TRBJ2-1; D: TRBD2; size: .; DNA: TGTGCCAGTAGTTTTAGCGGGAGGGACCCTGAGCAGTTCTTC; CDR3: CASSFSGRDPEQFF
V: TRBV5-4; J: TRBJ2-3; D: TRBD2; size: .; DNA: TGTGCCAGCAGCTACCCGGGTAGCGGGAGGTTAGATACGCAGTATTTT; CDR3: CASSYPGSGRLDTQYF
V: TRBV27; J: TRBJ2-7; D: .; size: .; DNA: TGTGCCAGCAGTTCCCGCTCCCTGCTGATCCTCTACGAGCAGTACTTC; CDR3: CASSSRSLLILYEQYF
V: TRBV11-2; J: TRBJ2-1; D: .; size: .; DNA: TGTGCCAGCAGGTTCTCCCGGGGTGATGAGCAGTTCTTC; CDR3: CASRFSRGDEQFF
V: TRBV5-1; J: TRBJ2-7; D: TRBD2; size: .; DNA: TGCGCCAGCAGCTTGGCCGGACTAGCGAGAACAGGCGAGCAGTACTTC; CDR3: CASSLAGLARTGEQYF
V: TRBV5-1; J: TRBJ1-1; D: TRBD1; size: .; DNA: TGCGCCAGCAGCTTGGAGGACAGGAAGAACACTGAAGCTTTCTTT; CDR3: CASSLEDRKNTEAFF
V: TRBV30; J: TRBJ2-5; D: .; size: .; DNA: TGTGCCTGGGGACTGGGTAGAGAGACCCAGTACTTC; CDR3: CAWGLGRETQYF
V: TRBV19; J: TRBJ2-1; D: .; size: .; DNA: TGTGCCAGTTCTGCGGAGCGGCCCTACAATGAGCAGTTCTTC; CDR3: CASSAERPYNEQFF
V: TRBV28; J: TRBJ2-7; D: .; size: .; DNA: TGTGCCAGCAGTTACCTCAGCGGCGGGCCAAGCTCCTACGAGCAGTACTTC; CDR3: CASSYLSGGPSSYEQYF
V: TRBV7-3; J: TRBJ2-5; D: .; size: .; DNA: TGTGCCAGCAGCTTACTCGGAGGGAGCCAAGAGACCCAGTACTTC; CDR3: CASSLLGGSQETQYF
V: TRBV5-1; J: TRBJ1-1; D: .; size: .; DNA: TGCGCCAGCAGCTGGGGACGCCGGTCGGGTGAAGCTTTCTTT; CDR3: CASSWGRRSGEAFF
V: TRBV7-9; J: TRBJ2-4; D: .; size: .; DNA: TGTGCCAGCAGCTTAGGGACGCCGGGTGACATTCAGTACTTC; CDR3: CASSLGTPGDIQYF
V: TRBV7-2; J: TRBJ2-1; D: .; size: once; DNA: TGTGCCAGCAGCTTTACCGGGCCTCAAGACGGTGAGCAGTTCTTC; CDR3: CASSFTGPQDGEQFF
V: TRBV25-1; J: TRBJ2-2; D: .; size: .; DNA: TGTGCCAGCAGTGAATATCTGGGCGGAGCGAACACCGGGGAGCTGTTTTTT; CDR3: CASSEYLGGANTGELFF
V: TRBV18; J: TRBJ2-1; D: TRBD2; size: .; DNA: TGTGCCAGCTCACCACGTCTGGCGGGAGAGGGGAACAATGAGCAGTTCTTC; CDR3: CASSPRLAGEGNNEQFF
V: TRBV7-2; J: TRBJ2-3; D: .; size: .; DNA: TGTGCCAGCAGCTTAAGCGGGTCTAGCACAGATACGCAGTATTTT; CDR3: CASSLSGSSTDTQYF
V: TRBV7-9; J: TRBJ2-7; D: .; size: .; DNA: TGTGCCAGCACCGATACCGGGGATCCCTACGAGCAGTACTTC; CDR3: CASTDTGDPYEQYF
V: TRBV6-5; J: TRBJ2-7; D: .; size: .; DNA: TGTGCCAGCAGTCTTAAGGCCACCTACGAGCAGTACTTC; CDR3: CASSLKATYEQYF
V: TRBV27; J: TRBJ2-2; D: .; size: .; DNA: TGTGCCAGCAGTTTTTTGGGGCCGAACACCGGGGAGCTGTTTTTT; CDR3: CASSFLGPNTGELFF
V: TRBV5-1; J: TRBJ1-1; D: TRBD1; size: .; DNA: TGCGCCAGCAGCTTGGGGGACAGGGGGACTGAAGCTTTCTTT; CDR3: CASSLGDRGTEAFF
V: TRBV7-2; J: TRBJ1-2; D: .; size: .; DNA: TGTGCCAGCAGCTTAGAGGGGTGGCAGGGTAGCTATGGCTACACCTTC; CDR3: CASSLEGWQGSYGYTF
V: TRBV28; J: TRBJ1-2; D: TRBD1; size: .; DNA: TGTGCCAGCAGCCCTCCGGGACAGGTGGGACTTAACTATGGCTACACCTTC; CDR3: CASSPPGQVGLNYGYTF
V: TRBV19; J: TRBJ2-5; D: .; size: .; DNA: TGTGCCAGTAGTATCTCCGAGGCGCCGAGGGAGACCCAGTACTTC; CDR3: CASSISEAPRETQYF
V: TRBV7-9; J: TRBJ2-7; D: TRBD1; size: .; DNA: TGTGCCAGCAGCCTAGGGGGGACAGGGGCCTACGAGCAGTACTTC; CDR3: CASSLGGTGAYEQYF
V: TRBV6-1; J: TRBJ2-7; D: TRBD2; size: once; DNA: TGTGCCAGCAGTGCGGGACTAGCGGGGGCTAGGGAGCAGTACTTC; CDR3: CASSAGLAGAREQYF
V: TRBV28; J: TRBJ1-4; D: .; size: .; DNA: TGTGCCAGCAGTTTATGGGGGGAAAAACTGTTTTTT; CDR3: CASSLWGEKLFF
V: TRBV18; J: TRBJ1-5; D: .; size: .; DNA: TGTGCCAGCTCACCATTGGAGGGGAATCAGCCCCAGCATTTT; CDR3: CASSPLEGNQPQHF
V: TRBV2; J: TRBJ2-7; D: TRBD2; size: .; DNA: TGTGCCAGCAGTGAAATTGGAGCGGGAGTCGCCGAGCAGTACTTC; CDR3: CASSEIGAGVAEQYF
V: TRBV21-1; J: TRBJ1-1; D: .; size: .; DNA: TGTGCCAGCAGCGTTGGACGGATGAACACTGAAGCTTTCTTT; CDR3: CASSVGRMNTEAFF
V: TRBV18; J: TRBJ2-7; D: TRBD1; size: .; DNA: TGTGCCAGCTCGTCGGGACAGTCTTCCTACGAGCAGTACTTC; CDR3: CASSSGQSSYEQYF
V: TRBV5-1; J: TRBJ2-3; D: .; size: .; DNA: TGCGCCAGCAGCGATTACACAGATACGCAGTATTTT; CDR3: CASSDYTDTQYF
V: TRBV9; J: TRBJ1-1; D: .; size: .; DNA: TGTGCCAGCAGCGTAGTTGGAAGGGGCACTGAAGCTTTCTTT; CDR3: CASSVVGRGTEAFF
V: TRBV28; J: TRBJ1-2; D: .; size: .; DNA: TGTGCCAGCAATGGACAGAACTATGGCTACACCTTC; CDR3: CASNGQNYGYTF
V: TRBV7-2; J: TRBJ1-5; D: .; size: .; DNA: TGTGCCAGCAGCCACCGGGGGCAGGGGTATCAGCCCCAGCATTTT; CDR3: CASSHRGQGYQPQHF
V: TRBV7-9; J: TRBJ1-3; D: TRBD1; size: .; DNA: TGTGCCAGCAGCTACACGGGACAGTCCTCTGGAAACACCATATATTTT; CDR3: CASSYTGQSSGNTIYF
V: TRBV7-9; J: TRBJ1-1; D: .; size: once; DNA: TGTGCCAGCAGCTTCTCCAAGAACACTGAAGCTTTCTTT; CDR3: CASSFSKNTEAFF
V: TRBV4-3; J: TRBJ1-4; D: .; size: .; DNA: TGCGCCAGCAGCCAAGATCCTCGCGGGGCAAATGAAAAACTGTTTTTT; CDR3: CASSQDPRGANEKLFF
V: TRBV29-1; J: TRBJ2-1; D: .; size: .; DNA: TGCAGCGTTCAGTTGGTGATTGAGCAGTTCTTC; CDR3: CSVQLVIEQFF
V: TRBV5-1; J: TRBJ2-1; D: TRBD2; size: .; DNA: TGCGCCAGCAGCTCCCTACTAGCGGGAGGGGGCAATGAGCAGTTCTTC; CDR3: CASSSLLAGGGNEQFF
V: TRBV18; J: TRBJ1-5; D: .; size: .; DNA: TGTGCCAGCTCACCACCTCAGAGAAATCAGCCCCAGCATTTT; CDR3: CASSPPQRNQPQHF
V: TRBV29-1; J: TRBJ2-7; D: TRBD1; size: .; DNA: TGCAGCGTTGAAGTAGCGGAGCAGGGGGCCTTTATTTACGAGCAGTACTTC; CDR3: CSVEVAEQGAFIYEQYF
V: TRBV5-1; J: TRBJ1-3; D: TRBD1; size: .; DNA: TGCGCCAGCAGCTTGGAGTCTTGGGGACAGGGAAACACCATATATTTT; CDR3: CASSLESWGQGNTIYF
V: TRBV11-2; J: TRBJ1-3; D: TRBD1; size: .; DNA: TGTGCCAGCAGCTCCGGCCCTATCCGGCAGGGGGTCACTGGAAACACCATATATTTT; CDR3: CASSSGPIRQGVTGNTIYF
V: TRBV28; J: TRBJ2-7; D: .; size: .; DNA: TGTGCCAGCAGGTCAGTAGCCGAGCAGTACTTC; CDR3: CASRSVAEQYF
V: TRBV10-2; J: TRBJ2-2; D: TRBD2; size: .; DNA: TGCGCCAGCAGTGCCGGACTAGCGGCGTCGGAAGGGGAGCTGTTTTTT; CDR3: CASSAGLAASEGELFF
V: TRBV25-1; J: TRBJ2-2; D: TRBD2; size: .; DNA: TGTGCCAGCAGTCTAGCGGGATCAAGCACCGGGGAGCTGTTTTTT; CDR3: CASSLAGSSTGELFF
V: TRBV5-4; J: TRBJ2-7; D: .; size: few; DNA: TGTGCCAGCAGCATAAGCGGAACTGCCTACGAGCAGTACTTC; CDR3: CASSISGTAYEQYF
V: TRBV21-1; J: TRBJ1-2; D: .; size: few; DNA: TGTGCCAGCAGCAAAGAGTTAGGAGGCTACACCTTC; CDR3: CASSKELGGYTF
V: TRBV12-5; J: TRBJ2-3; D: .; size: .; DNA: TGTGCTAGTGGTTCGCCACAGGGAGATGCAGATACGCAGTATTTT; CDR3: CASGSPQGDADTQYF